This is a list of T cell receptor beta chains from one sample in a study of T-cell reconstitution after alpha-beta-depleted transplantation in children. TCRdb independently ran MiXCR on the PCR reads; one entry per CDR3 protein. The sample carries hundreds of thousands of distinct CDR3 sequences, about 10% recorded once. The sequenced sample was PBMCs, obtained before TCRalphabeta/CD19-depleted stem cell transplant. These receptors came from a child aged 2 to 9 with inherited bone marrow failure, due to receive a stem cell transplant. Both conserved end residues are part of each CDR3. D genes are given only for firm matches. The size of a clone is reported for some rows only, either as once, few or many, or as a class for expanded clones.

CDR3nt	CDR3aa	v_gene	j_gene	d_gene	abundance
TGCAGTGCTAGTGGGAGCGGAAGCTCCTACGAGCAGTACTTC	CSASGSGSSYEQYF	TRBV20-1	TRBJ2-7	-	-
TGCGCCAGCAGTCTCGAGGGACTAGCGGGCGAGGAGCAGTTCTTC	CASSLEGLAGEEQFF	TRBV4-1	TRBJ2-1	TRBD2	few
TGTGCCAGCTCCCGGGACGCCGGGTACAATGAGCAGTTCTTC	CASSRDAGYNEQFF	TRBV18	TRBJ2-1	-	-
TGCGCCAGCAGCTTGGTAAAGGACGAGCAGTACTTC	CASSLVKDEQYF	TRBV5-1	TRBJ2-7	-	many
TGTGCCAGCAGTCCCCGGGGGGTAGCTGGGACAGATACGCAGTATTTT	CASSPRGVAGTDTQYF	TRBV27	TRBJ2-3	TRBD2	many
TGTGCCAGCAACGAGTCCGAGCGGGGTTCGGAGGGGGAGCAGTTCTTC	CASNESERGSEGEQFF	TRBV28	TRBJ2-1	TRBD2	many
TGCAGCGTTCTGGGGTTGGCAGATACGCAGTATTTT	CSVLGLADTQYF	TRBV29-1	TRBJ2-3	-	many
TGTGCCAGCAGTTACTCCGGCTCAGAGTTCTTC	CASSYSGSEFF	TRBV6-2/TRBV6-3	TRBJ2-1	-	many
TGCGCCAGCAGCACTCCGGGATCTTACAATGAGCAGTTCTTC	CASSTPGSYNEQFF	TRBV5-1	TRBJ2-1	-	many
TGCGCCAGCAGCCAGGAACTGGGGGCTTACGAGCAGTACTTC	CASSQELGAYEQYF	TRBV4-3	TRBJ2-7	-	many
TGTGCCAGCAGCCAGCCAAGCGGGTACCAAGAGACCCAGTACTTC	CASSQPSGYQETQYF	TRBV12-3/TRBV12-4	TRBJ2-5	-	many
TGTGCCAGCAGCTCCCCGGTGGGCGGGGCCTACAATGAGCAGTTCTTC	CASSSPVGGAYNEQFF	TRBV5-4	TRBJ2-1	-	-
TGCGCCAGCGGAAGCGGGAGGGCCAGTGGCGAAGAGACCCAGTACTTC	CASGSGRASGEETQYF	TRBV5-1	TRBJ2-5	TRBD2	many
TGCAGTGCTAGGGCGGTGACAGGGGCGTCCTCTGGGGCCAACGTCCTGACTTTC	CSARAVTGASSGANVLTF	TRBV20-1	TRBJ2-6	TRBD1	-
TGTGCCAGCAGCTTCCTGGGTGGGAGAAACACTGAAGCTTTCTTT	CASSFLGGRNTEAFF	TRBV7-9	TRBJ1-1	-	many
TGCAGTGCTAGAAACCGGGTGGGGCCATACGAGCAGTACTTC	CSARNRVGPYEQYF	TRBV20-1	TRBJ2-7	-	-
TGTGCCAGCAGCCGGGCCTCGACAGGGGCCACCCAGTACTTC	CASSRASTGATQYF	TRBV11-2	TRBJ2-5	TRBD1	many
TGTGCCAGCAGCGGAGGGACCCACCCAGATACGCAGTATTTT	CASSGGTHPDTQYF	TRBV7-9	TRBJ2-3	-	many
TGCAGTCCCCTGGGCGAGGTTGGAGATACGCAGTATTTT	CSPLGEVGDTQYF	TRBV20-1	TRBJ2-3	-	many
TGTGCCAGCAGCTTATTTAATCCCTACGAGCAGTACTTC	CASSLFNPYEQYF	TRBV7-9	TRBJ2-7	-	many
TGCAGTGCCCCACAGAACTCCTACGAGCAGTACTTC	CSAPQNSYEQYF	TRBV20-1	TRBJ2-7	-	many
TGCGCCAGCAGTGAGACCGGGACAGGGCTTCAAGAGACCCAGTACTTC	CASSETGTGLQETQYF	TRBV10-1	TRBJ2-5	TRBD1	many
TGTGCCTGGGCTAGGACAGGGTATTCACCCCTCCACTTT	CAWARTGYSPLHF	TRBV30	TRBJ1-6	TRBD1	-
TGTGCCAGCAGTTACTCGCCGGTCCCGGGCCTACACCCCCTCCACTTT	CASSYSPVPGLHPLHF	TRBV6-5	TRBJ1-6	-	many
TGTGCCAGTACGGCGGGACTGAATGAGCAGTTCTTC	CASTAGLNEQFF	TRBV19	TRBJ2-1	-	-
TGTGCCAGCAGCTCCCGACAGGGGGCTAGCAATCAGCCCCAGCATTTT	CASSSRQGASNQPQHF	TRBV5-6	TRBJ1-5	TRBD1	many
TGTGCCAGCAGTTTACGCGGGACCGACTACGAGCAGTACTTC	CASSLRGTDYEQYF	TRBV28	TRBJ2-7	-	many
TGTGCCACCAGTGATTTAGGGACTTCTGGGGCCAACGTCCTGACTTTC	CATSDLGTSGANVLTF	TRBV24-1	TRBJ2-6	-	few
TGTGCCAGCAGTTCTCTAGGGGGAGATGAGGAGACCCAGTACTTC	CASSSLGGDEETQYF	TRBV28	TRBJ2-5	-	many
TGTGCCAGTAGACCTACAGGGTACGGCGAGACCCAGTACTTC	CASRPTGYGETQYF	TRBV19	TRBJ2-5	-	-
TGTGCCAGCAGTTTACTTCAACAAGAGACCCAGTACTTC	CASSLLQQETQYF	TRBV27	TRBJ2-5	-	few
TGCAGTGCCCAGCGGGGGACTAGCGGTTCCACCGGGGAGCTGTTTTTT	CSAQRGTSGSTGELFF	TRBV20-1	TRBJ2-2	TRBD2	many
TGCGCCAGCAGCCAACGTGACAGGGTAGGGGGCACAGATACGCAGTATTTT	CASSQRDRVGGTDTQYF	TRBV4-3	TRBJ2-3	TRBD1	many
TGTGCCAGCAGTTTCCCCTGGGGAGGGCCGAATGAGCAGTTCTTC	CASSFPWGGPNEQFF	TRBV27	TRBJ2-1	TRBD2	many
TGTGCCAGCAGCTTGGATGTAAAAACAGATACGCAGTATTTT	CASSLDVKTDTQYF	TRBV5-5	TRBJ2-3	-	many
TGCGCCAGCAAAAAGGGAACGGGACTAGCGACGCCCGAGCAGTACTTC	CASKKGTGLATPEQYF	TRBV10-2	TRBJ2-7	TRBD2	-
TGTGCCAGCAGCCTAGAATGGGCTAGCGGGATCTCCTACGAGCAGTACTTC	CASSLEWASGISYEQYF	TRBV11-2	TRBJ2-7	TRBD2	many
TGTGCCAGCAGCTGGGGACTTGGTGAGTTCTTC	CASSWGLGEFF	TRBV5-6	TRBJ2-1	-	many
TGCGCCAGCAGCTTGGAAGGCCCAACTAGCGGGAGGTTGCCAGGGCAGTACTTC	CASSLEGPTSGRLPGQYF	TRBV5-1	TRBJ2-7	TRBD2	many
TGCGCCAGCAGCTCCGGGACTAGCTCGCGGAATGAGCAGTTCTTC	CASSSGTSSRNEQFF	TRBV5-1	TRBJ2-1	TRBD2	many
TGTGCCAGCAGCTGGGGATTACAGGGGGCATACACCGGGGAGCTGTTTTTT	CASSWGLQGAYTGELFF	TRBV5-5	TRBJ2-2	TRBD1	many
TGTGCCAGCAGTTACACGGGACAGGAGGATGAGCAGTACTTC	CASSYTGQEDEQYF	TRBV6-5	TRBJ2-7	TRBD1	-
TGTGCCAGCAGCCTCCCCTCCATGAACACTGAAGCTTTCTTT	CASSLPSMNTEAFF	TRBV28	TRBJ1-1	-	many
TGCAGTGCTAGACTTTGGCGACGGGAGATCAACGAGCAGTACTTC	CSARLWRREINEQYF	TRBV20-1	TRBJ2-7	-	many
TGTGCCAGCAGCTTCGGGGGGACTAGCTTCGATGAGCAGTTCTTC	CASSFGGTSFDEQFF	TRBV7-2	TRBJ2-1	TRBD2	many
TGCAGTGCTAGCCTTCGGTCACCCCTCCACTTT	CSASLRSPLHF	TRBV20-1	TRBJ1-6	-	few